The entry that follows covers one T cell receptor (beta chain) sequence. The sample originates from a study of OX40 agonist ivuxolimab in advanced cancers. Per germline, CDR1 SGHNT and CDR2 YYREEE (reference sequence). The V gene end was trimmed by 0 bases and the J gene end by 3 bases; junction bases not matched to a gene: 8. CDR3 length: 17 amino acids. The table came from immunoSEQ multiplex PCR; TCRdb's copy has only in-frame clones and leaves some out. The sample records 80,000 to 100,000 clones, roughly 88% being singletons. This receptor was identified in an adult with an advanced solid tumor such as melanoma, head and neck, liver or kidney cancer. The chain carries TRBV5-4 and TRBJ2-7; 11 nucleotides agree with TRBD2. The sample consisted of CD4+ or CD8+ T cells sorted from blood, taken in a trial of the OX40 agonist ivuxolimab. DNA of the CDR3: TGTGCCAGCAGCTTGGGTCTGACTAGCGGGACGGGCTACGAGCAGTACTTC. The encoded protein is CASSLGLTSGTGYEQYF.